This T cell receptor (beta chain) emerged from a study of cytomegalovirus exposure and HLA in healthy donors. General observations from the study: Associated with HLA alleles at 0.05 false discovery rate in a later analysis were fewer than 20,000 TCR beta sequences. Many donors carried some public TCRs, although rarity characterized most TCR sequences. Previous analysis showed most TCR beta V segments were productive about 90% or about 30% of the time.

This CDR3 region has 16 residues. Germline CDR1 LGHNT, CDR2 FRNRAP. Trimming removed 0 bases from V and 5 bases from J, with 14 bases in between. Remarks on this clone: Its target is unknown.

Primers included in the PCR were 60 Vbeta and 13 Jbeta primers. Repertoires were generated with immunoSEQ multiplex PCR, while TCRdb's copy carries only in-frame clones and drops some. The table shows some 150,000 clones, with around four fifths occurring only once. The sample consisted of PBMCs. The receptor comes from a woman aged 18 to 35 in good health and CMV-seronegative. The chain recombines TRBV12-5 with TRBJ1-5; no definite D call. CDR3 loop: CASGLVLGRDHQPQHF. Here the CDR3 DNA reads TGTGCTAGTGGTTTGGTACTTGGGAGAGACCATCAGCCCCAGCATTTT.